These T cell receptor beta chains were read from a single sample in a study of human T cells and chemical hapten exposure. TCRdb reanalysed the RACE reads using MiXCR and keeps one entry per CDR3 protein. This table has under 50,000 distinct CDR3 sequences, approximately 4% appearing once. Sequences were obtained from whole blood. These receptors all come from a human donor in good health. Some clones in this sample may be carry-over from other donors' samples. Each CDR3 is given without its conserved first and last residue.

v_gene	CDR3aa
TRBV12-3/TRBV12-4	ASRSTNYGYT
TRBV5-1	ASSLAWNTEAF
TRBV2	ASSEPRQGKLTDTQY
TRBV25-1	ASSESTGTALEAF
TRBV14	ASSQEFGQPQH
TRBV28	ASSYRQGLRGHNEQF
TRBV3-1	ASSQGQFPMGPQH
TRBV3-1	ASSRLAQTYEQY
TRBV20-1	SARITTSGLRLPYEQY
TRBV29-1	SVTPTGLTDTQY
TRBV28	ASSPTNTEAF
TRBV28	ASSPSGRDSNQPQH
TRBV18	ASSPGTGGGSPQY
TRBV20-1	SARDTGFPNT
TRBV11-1	ASSSRGRGTEAF
TRBV29-1	SVAGGGRFRIDEQF
TRBV28	ASSTSGTGEKLF
TRBV28	ASSSRTRSEQY
TRBV19	ASSPSGFYEQY
TRBV7-6	ASSPGFSGSKDEQY
TRBV5-1	ASSLETFYGYT
TRBV6-5	ASSYDYPRGDTQY
TRBV27	ASRFIWTGGDYGYT
TRBV27	ASRKGGGRQETQY
TRBV23-1	ASSQPWEGPGETQY
TRBV2	ASSEETARTIYNSPLH
TRBV7-9	VSSPDRGRSSGNTIY
TRBV24-1	ATAEEPSTDTQY
TRBV7-9	ASSLIAGGTEAF
TRBV7-9	ASSLGPSGNIEQF
TRBV10-3	AISVGEFNQPQH
TRBV10-1	ASSDGSPYFGKLF
TRBV5-4	ASSREVAPRTSTDTQY
TRBV13	ASSRRDASNQPQH
TRBV29-1	SVETATSGRVEETQY
TRBV20-1	SAPDRVNTEAF
TRBV28	ASSLVADRPYEQY
TRBV7-6	ASSLETGLAYEQF
TRBV27	ASRTANSPLH
TRBV29-1	SVDRLSSYNEQF
TRBV27	ASSSYIAGELF
TRBV20-1	SARAPKLF
TRBV29-1	SVAPGKGQGREETQY
TRBV14	ASSQDLGGLRTDTQY
TRBV7-6	ASSLAPQAAREKLF
TRBV29-1	SALRQSTDTQY
TRBV2	ASRTGFNEKLF
TRBV29-1	SVGGASHEQY
TRBV20-1	SARDAPAVSYGYT
TRBV12-3/TRBV12-4	ASSVTSGGTDTQY
TRBV28	ASRRAGPGELF
TRBV4-1	ASSQTTAGGRTGELF
TRBV5-1	ASRVRELLQSGSSTDTQY
TRBV7-2	ASSLVRLAWDDEQF
TRBV29-1	SVELVQGTDTQY
TRBV24-1	ATSALGETQY